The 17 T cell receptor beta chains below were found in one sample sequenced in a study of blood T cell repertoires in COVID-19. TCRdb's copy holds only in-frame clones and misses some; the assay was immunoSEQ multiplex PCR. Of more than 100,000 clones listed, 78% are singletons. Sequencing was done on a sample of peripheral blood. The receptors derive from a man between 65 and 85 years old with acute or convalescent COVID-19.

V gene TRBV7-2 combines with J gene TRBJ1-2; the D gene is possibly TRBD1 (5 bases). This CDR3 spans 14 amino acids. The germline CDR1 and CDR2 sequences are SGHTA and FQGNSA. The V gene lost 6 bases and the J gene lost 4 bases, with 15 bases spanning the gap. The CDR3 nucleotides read TGTGCCAGCAGACGAGGCGGGGGGTCCTATGGCTACACCTTC. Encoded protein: CASRRGGGSYGYTF. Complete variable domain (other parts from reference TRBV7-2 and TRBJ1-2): GAGVSQSPSNKVTEKGKDVELRCDPISGHTALYWYRQSLGQGLEFLIYFQGNSAPDKSGLPSDRFSAERTGGSVSTLTIQRTQQEDSAVYLCASRRGGGSYGYTFGSGTRLTVV.

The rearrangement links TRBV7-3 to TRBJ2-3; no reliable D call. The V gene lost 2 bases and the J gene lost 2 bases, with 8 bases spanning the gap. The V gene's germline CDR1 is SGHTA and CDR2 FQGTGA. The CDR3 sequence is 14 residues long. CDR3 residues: CASSLAQFTDTQYF. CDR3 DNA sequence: TGTGCCAGCAGCTTAGCACAGTTCACAGATACGCAGTATTTT.

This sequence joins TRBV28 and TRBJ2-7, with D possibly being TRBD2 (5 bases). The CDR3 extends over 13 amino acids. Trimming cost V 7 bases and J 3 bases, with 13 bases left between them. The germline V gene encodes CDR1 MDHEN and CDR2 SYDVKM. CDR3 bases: TGTGCCAGCACCCAGTCGGGATTCTACGAGCAGTACTTC. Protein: CASTQSGFYEQYF. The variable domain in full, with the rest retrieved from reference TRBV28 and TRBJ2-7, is DVKVTQSSRYLVKRTGEKVFLECVQDMDHENMFWYRQDPGLGLRLIYFSYDVKMKEKGDIPEGYSVSREKKERFSLILESASTNQTSMYLCASTQSGFYEQYFGPGTRLTVT.

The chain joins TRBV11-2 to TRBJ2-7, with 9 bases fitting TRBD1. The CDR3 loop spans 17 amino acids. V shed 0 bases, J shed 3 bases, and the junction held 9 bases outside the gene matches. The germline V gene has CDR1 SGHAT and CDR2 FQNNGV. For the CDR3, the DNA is TGTGCCAGCAGCTTAGATTGGGGGACAGGGATACGCTACGAGCAGTACTTC. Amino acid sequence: CASSLDWGTGIRYEQYF.

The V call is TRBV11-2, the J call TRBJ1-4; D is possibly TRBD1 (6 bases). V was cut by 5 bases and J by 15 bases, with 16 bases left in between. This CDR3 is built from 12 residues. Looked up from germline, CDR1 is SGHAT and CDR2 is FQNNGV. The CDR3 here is CASSPGQPVVFF. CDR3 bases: TGTGCCAGCAGCCCCGGACAGCCTGTCGTGTTTTTT.

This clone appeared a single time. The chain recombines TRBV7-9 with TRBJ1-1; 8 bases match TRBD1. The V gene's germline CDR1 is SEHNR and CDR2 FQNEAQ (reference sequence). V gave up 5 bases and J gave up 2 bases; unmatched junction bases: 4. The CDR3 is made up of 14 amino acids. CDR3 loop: CASSGDRLNTEAFF. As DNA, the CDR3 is TGTGCCAGCAGCGGGGACAGGCTTAACACTGAAGCTTTCTTT. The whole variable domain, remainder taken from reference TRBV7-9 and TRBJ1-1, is DTGVSQNPRHKITKRGQNVTFRCDPISEHNRLYWYRQTLGQGPEFLTYFQNEAQLEKSRLLSDRFSAERPKGSFSTLEIQRTEQGDSAMYLCASSGDRLNTEAFFGQGTRLTVV.

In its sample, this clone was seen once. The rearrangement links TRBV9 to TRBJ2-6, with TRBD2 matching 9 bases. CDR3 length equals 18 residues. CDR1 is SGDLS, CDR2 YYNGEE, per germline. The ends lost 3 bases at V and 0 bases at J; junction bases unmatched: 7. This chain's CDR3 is CASSAPSGADSGANVLTF. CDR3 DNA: TGTGCCAGCAGCGCCCCTAGCGGGGCGGACTCTGGGGCCAACGTCCTGACTTTC. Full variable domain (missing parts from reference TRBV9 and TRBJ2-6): DSGVTQTPKHLITATGQRVTLRCSPRSGDLSVYWYQQSLDQGLQFLIQYYNGEERAKGNILERFSAQQFPDLHSELNLSSLELGDSALYFCASSAPSGADSGANVLTFGAGSRLTVL.

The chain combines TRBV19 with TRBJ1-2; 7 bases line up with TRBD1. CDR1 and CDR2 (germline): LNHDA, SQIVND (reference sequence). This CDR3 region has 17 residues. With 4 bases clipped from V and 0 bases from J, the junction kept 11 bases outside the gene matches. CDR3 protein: CASSRWQGDLPNYGYTF. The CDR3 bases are TGTGCCAGTAGTAGGTGGCAGGGGGATTTACCTAACTATGGCTACACCTTC. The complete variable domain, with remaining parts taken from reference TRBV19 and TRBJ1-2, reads DGGITQSPKYLFRKEGQNVTLSCEQNLNHDAMYWYRQDPGQGLRLIYYSQIVNDFQKGDIAEGYSVSREKKESFPLTVTSAQKNPTAFYLCASSRWQGDLPNYGYTFGSGTRLTVV.

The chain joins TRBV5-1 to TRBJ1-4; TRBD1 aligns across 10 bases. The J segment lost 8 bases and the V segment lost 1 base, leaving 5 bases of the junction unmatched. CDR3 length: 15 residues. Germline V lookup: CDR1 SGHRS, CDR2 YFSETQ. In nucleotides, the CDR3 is TGCGCCAGCAGCTTGTTGGGACAGGGGAGCGAAAAACTGTTTTTT. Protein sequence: CASSLLGQGSEKLFF.

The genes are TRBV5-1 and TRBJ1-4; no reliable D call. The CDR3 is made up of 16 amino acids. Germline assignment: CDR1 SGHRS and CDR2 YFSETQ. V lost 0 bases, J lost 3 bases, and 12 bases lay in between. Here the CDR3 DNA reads TGCGCCAGCAGCTTGGATCCACCGAGGGCTAATGAAAAACTGTTTTTT. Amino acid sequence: CASSLDPPRANEKLFF.

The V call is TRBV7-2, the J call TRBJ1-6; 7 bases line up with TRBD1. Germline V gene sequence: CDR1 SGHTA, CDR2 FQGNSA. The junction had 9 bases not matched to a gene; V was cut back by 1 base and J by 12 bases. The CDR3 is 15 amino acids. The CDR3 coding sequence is TGTGCCAGCAGCTTAGGCAGGGGGACTCAAGGACCCCTCCACTTT. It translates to CASSLGRGTQGPLHF.

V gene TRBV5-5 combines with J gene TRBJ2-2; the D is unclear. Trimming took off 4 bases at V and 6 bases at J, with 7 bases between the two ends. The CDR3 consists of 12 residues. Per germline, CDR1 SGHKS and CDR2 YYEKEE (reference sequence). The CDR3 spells CASSLLPGELFF. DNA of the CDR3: TGTGCCAGCAGCCTACTTCCCGGGGAGCTGTTTTTT.

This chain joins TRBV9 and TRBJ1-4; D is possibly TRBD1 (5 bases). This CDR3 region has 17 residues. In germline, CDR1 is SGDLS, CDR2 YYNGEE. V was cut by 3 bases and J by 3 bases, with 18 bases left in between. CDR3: CASSEQGSSAANEKLFF. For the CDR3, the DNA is TGTGCCAGCAGCGAGCAGGGATCTTCGGCAGCTAATGAAAAACTGTTTTTT.

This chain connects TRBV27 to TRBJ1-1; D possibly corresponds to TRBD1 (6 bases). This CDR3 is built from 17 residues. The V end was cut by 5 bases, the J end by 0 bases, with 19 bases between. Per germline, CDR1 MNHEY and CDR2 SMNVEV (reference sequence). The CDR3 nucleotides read TGTGCCAGCAGTCAGCGGACAGCAACTCTGATGAACACTGAAGCTTTCTTT. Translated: CASSQRTATLMNTEAFF.

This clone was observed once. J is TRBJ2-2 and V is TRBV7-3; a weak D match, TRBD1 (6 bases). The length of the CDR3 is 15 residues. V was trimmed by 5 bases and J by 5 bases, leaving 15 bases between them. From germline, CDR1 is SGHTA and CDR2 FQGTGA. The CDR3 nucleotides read TGTGCCAGCAGCGCCCCGGGACAAATAACCGGGGAGCTGTTTTTT. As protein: CASSAPGQITGELFF.

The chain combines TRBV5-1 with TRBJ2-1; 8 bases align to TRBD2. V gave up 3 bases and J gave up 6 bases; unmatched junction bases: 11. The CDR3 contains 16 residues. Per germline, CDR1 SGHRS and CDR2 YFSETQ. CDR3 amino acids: CASSSGLGLGFNEQFF. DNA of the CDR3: TGCGCCAGCAGCTCGGGTCTGGGACTAGGGTTCAATGAGCAGTTCTTC.

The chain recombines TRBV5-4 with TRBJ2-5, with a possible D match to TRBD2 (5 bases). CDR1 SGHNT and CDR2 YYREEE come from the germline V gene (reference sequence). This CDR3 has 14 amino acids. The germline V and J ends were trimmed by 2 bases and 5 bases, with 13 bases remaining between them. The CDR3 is CASSLTLARETQYF. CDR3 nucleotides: TGTGCCAGCAGCTTAACCCTAGCTCGGGAGACCCAGTACTTC.